The clone carrying this TCR beta chain was detected only a few times. The data were obtained in a study of tumor-infiltrating lymphocytes in oesophageal squamous cell carcinoma. TCRdb recomputed calls from the PCR reads with MiXCR, one row per CDR3 protein. The top ten clones hold about 38% of a sample with 15,000 to 19,000 distinct CDR3 sequences, roughly half of them seen once. The V end lost 6 bases, the J end lost 9 bases, and 24 bases lay between the germline ends. The CDR3 sequence is 16 residues long. The TCR comes from a female donor with esophageal squamous cell carcinoma. The sequencing input was esophageal tumor tissue. The chain couples TRBV12-3 or TRBV12-4 to TRBJ2-1, with D perhaps TRBD1 or TRBD2 (6 bases each). CDR3 DNA sequence: TGTGCCAGCAGCAAGCTACAGGGAGCCGGGAGTGGTGAGCAGTTCTTC. Translated: CASSKLQGAGSGEQFF.